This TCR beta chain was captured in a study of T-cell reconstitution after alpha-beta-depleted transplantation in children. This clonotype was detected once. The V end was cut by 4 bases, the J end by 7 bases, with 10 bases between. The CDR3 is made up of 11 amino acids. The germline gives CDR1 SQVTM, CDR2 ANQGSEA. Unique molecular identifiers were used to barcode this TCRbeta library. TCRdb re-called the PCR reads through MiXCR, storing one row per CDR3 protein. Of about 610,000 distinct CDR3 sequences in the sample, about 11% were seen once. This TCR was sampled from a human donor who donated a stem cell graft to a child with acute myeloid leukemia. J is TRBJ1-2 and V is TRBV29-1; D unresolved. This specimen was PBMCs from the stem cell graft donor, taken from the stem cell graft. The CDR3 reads CSVGQLSGYTF. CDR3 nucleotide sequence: TGCAGCGTTGGGCAGTTGAGTGGCTACACCTTC.